The 7 T cell receptor beta chains listed next were all sequenced from one sample in a study of shared clonotypes between healthy human individuals (dated by TCRdb to 2018 to 2020). Library construction relied on the immunoSEQ multiplex PCR assay. Imported from immuneACCESS, the table was reduced by TCRdb to in-frame sequences with V and J called. These copies leave out some clones; in studies compared against another copy, an unresolved V gene accounts for under half, and the cause of the remainder is not known. The sample table shows 1.5 million to 1.9 million clones, and 95% to 99% are seen once. The ten largest clonotypes hold about 0.4% of the sample. Specimen: naive CD4+ T cells sorted from blood. This specimen's cell subset or site label, interpreted: CD45RA+ positively selected. All receptors come from a young man in good health.

The gene calls are TRBV19 and TRBJ1-1, with D possibly matching TRBD1 (5 bases). Deletions cut 5 bases from V and 1 base from J, with 14 bases between. Germline CDR1 and CDR2: LNHDA and SQIVND (reference sequence). This CDR3 is built from 15 residues. In DNA form, the CDR3 reads TGTGCCAGTAGTCAAGCGACAGCCGGGAACACTGAAGCTTTCTTT. Translated, it gives CASSQATAGNTEAFF.

This chain links TRBV18 with TRBJ1-1; weak D call: TRBD1 (6 bases). V dropped 4 bases and J dropped 1 base, with 10 bases sitting between them. CDR1 is KGHSH and CDR2 is LQKENI in the germline V gene. The CDR3 length is 14 residues. CDR3 nucleotide sequence: TGTGCCAGCTCACGATCAGGGGAGAACACTGAAGCTTTCTTT. This codes for CASSRSGENTEAFF.

The rearrangement links TRBV21-1 to TRBJ2-5; the table's D call, TRBD1, was not checked against the DNA. TRBV21-1 is flagged as a pseudogene. The CDR3 consists of 19 residues. The CDR3 bases are TGTGCCAGCAGCAAAGCCTCCCCGCCGGGACAGGGACGGGAAGAGACCCAGTACTTC. It specifies CASSKASPPGQGREETQYF.

The genes are TRBV27 and TRBJ2-1; 8 positions match TRBD1. J was trimmed by 3 bases and V by 2 bases; bases with no gene match: 9. The CDR3 totals 17 residues. Germline V gene data show CDR1 as MNHEY and CDR2 as SMNVEV (reference sequence). This chain's CDR3 is CASSLTRDRQFYNEQFF. The CDR3 DNA reads TGTGCCAGCAGTTTAACTCGGGACAGGCAATTCTACAATGAGCAGTTCTTC.

This chain uses TRBV10-1 with TRBJ1-1; 9 bases are a match to TRBD1. Looked up from germline, CDR1 is WNHNN and CDR2 is SYGVQD (reference sequence). With 0 bases clipped from V and 0 bases from J, the junction kept 2 bases outside the gene matches. The CDR3 has 16 residues. The chain's CDR3 is CASSESGQGMNTEAFF. CDR3 DNA sequence: TGCGCCAGCAGTGAGTCGGGACAGGGCATGAACACTGAAGCTTTCTTT.

The chain joins TRBV29-1 to TRBJ2-2, with a tentative D call TRBD2 (6 bases). The CDR3 totals 16 residues. V lost 4 bases and J 6 bases, leaving 21 bases between the germline ends. The germline gives CDR1 SQVTM, CDR2 ANQGSEA. The CDR3: CSVAVGLIGSPGELFF. Here the CDR3 DNA reads TGCAGCGTTGCGGTCGGACTAATAGGATCCCCCGGGGAGCTGTTTTTT.

J is TRBJ1-5 and V is TRBV7-6; D might be TRBD1 (5 bases). V shed 5 bases and J shed 0 bases, with 17 bases lying between them. CDR1 and CDR2 from the germline V gene are SGHVS and FNYEAQ. The CDR3 is made up of 17 amino acids. The CDR3 reads CASSPEQGGYSNQPQHF. The CDR3 bases are TGTGCCAGCAGCCCCGAGCAGGGCGGTTATAGCAATCAGCCCCAGCATTTT.